This TCR beta chain stems from a study of human T cells and chemical hapten exposure. Documented time point: patch test 3, about 24 weeks after DPC sensitization. Treatment defined: therapeutic diphenylcyclopropenone sensitization with weekly scalp DPC. Total RNA came from unfractionated whole blood. TCRdb re-analysed the RACE reads in MiXCR, keeping a single row per CDR3 protein. The profile shows about 190,000 distinct CDR3 sequences, roughly a quarter of them singletons. The CDR3 consists of 14 residues. Trimming pared 2 bases from V and 4 bases from J, leaving 12 bases between. Looked up from germline, CDR1 is DFQATT and CDR2 is SNEGSKA (reference sequence).

This TCR was recovered from a woman in her 40s with alopecia areata. Some clones in this sample may be carry-over from other donors' samples. This chain links TRBV20-1 with TRBJ2-1; D might be TRBD1 or TRBD2, each matching 5 bases. The source was whole blood, collected in connection with sensitization to the hapten diphenylcyclopropenone (DPC). The CDR3 here is CSARPRDLYNEQFF. As DNA, the CDR3 is TGCAGTGCTAGACCCCGGGACCTTTACAATGAGCAGTTCTTC.